The 9 T cell receptor beta chains listed next were all sequenced from one sample in a study of blood T cell repertoires in COVID-19. TCRdb's table, derived via immunoSEQ multiplex PCR, lists solely in-frame clones and lacks some. The table has over 100,000 clones, about 79% seen once. Specimen: peripheral blood. All receptors derive from a woman older than 75 with active or convalescent COVID-19.

V and J are TRBV19 and TRBJ2-7; 11 bases match TRBD1. V shed 5 bases, J shed 4 bases, and the junction held 7 bases outside the gene matches. Germline lookup yields CDR1 LNHDA and CDR2 SQIVND (reference sequence). The CDR3 length is 15 residues. CDR3 coding DNA: TGTGCCAGTAGTCCAAGGACAGGGGGCGAATACGAGCAGTACTTC. This codes for CASSPRTGGEYEQYF.

The rearrangement links TRBV25-1 to TRBJ1-2; D ambiguous. V was clipped by 5 bases and J by 6 bases, with 19 bases between them. CDR1 and CDR2 (germline): MGHDK, SYGVNS. The CDR3 runs 15 residues. The CDR3, as DNA: TGTGCCAGCAGTCCCCTTAGCATTGGTGAAGATGGCTACACCTTC. It specifies CASSPLSIGEDGYTF.

V and J are TRBV2 and TRBJ1-1; 9 bases map to TRBD1. This CDR3 comprises 15 residues. Germline lookup yields CDR1 SNHLY and CDR2 FYNNEI. The V gene end was trimmed by 5 bases and the J gene end by 0 bases; junction bases not matched to a gene: 4. The CDR3 coding sequence is TGTGCCAGCAGTTGGGACAGGGAATTGAACACTGAAGCTTTCTTT. The encoded protein is CASSWDRELNTEAFF.

The chain has TRBV2 and TRBJ1-5; D is uncertain. With 2 bases removed from V and 2 bases from J, the gap between germline ends came to 10 bases. The germline V gene has CDR1 SNHLY and CDR2 FYNNEI. CDR3 size: 15 residues. The CDR3 DNA reads TGTGCCAGCAGTGAACTCCCGAGGGGCAATCAGCCCCAGCATTTT. It specifies CASSELPRGNQPQHF. Combining the CDR3 with reference TRBV2 and TRBJ1-5 gives the whole variable domain EPEVTQTPSHQVTQMGQEVILRCVPISNHLYFYWYRQILGQKVEFLVSFYNNEISEKSEIFDDQFSVERPDGSNFTLKIRSTKLEDSAMYFCASSELPRGNQPQHFGDGTRLSIL.

This sequence joins TRBV28 and TRBJ1-2; possibly TRBD1 for D (5 bases). V was pared by 6 bases and J by 1 base, with 9 bases between. The CDR3 has 13 amino acids. Germline V CDR1 and CDR2: MDHEN, SYDVKM. CDR3 loop: CASRFQGNYGYTF. The DNA of the CDR3 is TGTGCCAGCAGATTCCAGGGTAACTATGGCTACACCTTC.

The chain carries TRBV6-1 and TRBJ1-2; 9 bases align to TRBD1. The CDR3 totals 16 residues. Germline V gene data show CDR1 as MNHNS and CDR2 as SASEGT. V was pared by 2 bases and J by 7 bases, with 11 bases of the junction left unmatched. The CDR3: CASSENSGTGYGGYTF. The CDR3 nucleotides read TGTGCCAGCAGTGAAAACAGTGGGACAGGGTACGGTGGCTACACCTTC.

The CDR3 nucleotides read TGTGCCAGCAGCTTGAGGAGTGCCGGGGATTTTCGGCAGTACTTC. Translating it yields CASSLRSAGDFRQYF. J is TRBJ2-4 and V is TRBV5-5, with D perhaps matching TRBD2 (5 bases). The CDR3 is 15 residues long. Germline values: CDR1 SGHKS, CDR2 YYEKEE (reference sequence). V lost 1 base, J lost 13 bases, and 21 bases lay in between.

The rearrangement joins TRBV27 to TRBJ1-6, with D uncertain. The CDR3 totals 12 residues. Between the trimmed V and J ends, which lost 8 bases and 9 bases, there was a span of 11 bases. Germline V lookup: CDR1 MNHEY, CDR2 SMNVEV (reference sequence). CDR3 DNA: TGTGCCAGCGCGGACTTCTTTTCACCCCTCCACTTT. Protein product: CASADFFSPLHF.

To note about this clone: Other DNA variants within this sample encode the same CDR3. The chain links TRBV5-4 to TRBJ1-5; D gene uncertain. Trimming took off 0 bases at V and 2 bases at J, with 3 bases between the two ends. Per germline, CDR1 SGHNT and CDR2 YYREEE (reference sequence). This CDR3 region has 13 residues. The CDR3 DNA reads TGTGCCAGCAGCTTGGCCGGCAATCAGCCCCAGCATTTT. This codes for CASSLAGNQPQHF.